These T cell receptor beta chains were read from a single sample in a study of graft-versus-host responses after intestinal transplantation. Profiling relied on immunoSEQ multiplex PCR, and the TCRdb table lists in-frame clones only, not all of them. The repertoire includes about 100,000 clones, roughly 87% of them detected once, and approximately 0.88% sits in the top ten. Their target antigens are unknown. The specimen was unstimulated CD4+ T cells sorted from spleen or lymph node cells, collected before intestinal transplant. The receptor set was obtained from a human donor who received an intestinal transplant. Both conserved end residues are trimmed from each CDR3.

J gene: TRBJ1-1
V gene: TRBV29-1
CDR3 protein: SVEDDRGTEAF

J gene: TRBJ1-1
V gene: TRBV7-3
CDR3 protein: ASSLGSPLNTEAF

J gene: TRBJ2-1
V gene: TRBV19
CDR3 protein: ASSTRLGEQF

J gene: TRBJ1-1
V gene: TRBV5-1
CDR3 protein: ASRLTLSTEAF

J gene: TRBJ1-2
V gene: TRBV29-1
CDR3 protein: SVSAGTAQNGYT

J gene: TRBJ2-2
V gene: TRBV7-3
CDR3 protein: ASSPIGLAGGPRTGELF

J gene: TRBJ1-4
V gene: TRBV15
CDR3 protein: ATSRDTVNEKLF

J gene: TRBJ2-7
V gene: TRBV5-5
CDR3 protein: ASSPPGQGGYEQY

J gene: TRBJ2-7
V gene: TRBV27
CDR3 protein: ASSLGSGTRSYEQY

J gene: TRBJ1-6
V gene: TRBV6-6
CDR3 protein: ASSYSGQGAIPLH

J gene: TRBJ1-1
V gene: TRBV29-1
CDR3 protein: SVKVWVGTEAF

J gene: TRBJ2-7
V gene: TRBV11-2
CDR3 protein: ASSSRTVSYEQY

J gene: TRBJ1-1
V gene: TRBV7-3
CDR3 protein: ASSLRGGSSTEAF

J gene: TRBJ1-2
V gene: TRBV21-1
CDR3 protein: ASSKEDRNYGYT

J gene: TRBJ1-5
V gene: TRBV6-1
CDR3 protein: ASSEDTGGGGNQPQH

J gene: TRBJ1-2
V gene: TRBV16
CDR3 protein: ASSQDRGRYGYT

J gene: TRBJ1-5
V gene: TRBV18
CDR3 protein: ASTRDTNNQPQH

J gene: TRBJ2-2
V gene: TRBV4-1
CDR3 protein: ASSQVRTRPITGELF

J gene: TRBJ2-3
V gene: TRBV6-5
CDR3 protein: ASRRWGFGTDTQY

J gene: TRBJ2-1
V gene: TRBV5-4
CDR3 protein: ASSRRDIRENEQF

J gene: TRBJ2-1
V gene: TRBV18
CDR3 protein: ASSPPANYNEQF

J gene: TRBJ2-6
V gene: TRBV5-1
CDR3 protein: ASSIRQDKSSGANVLT

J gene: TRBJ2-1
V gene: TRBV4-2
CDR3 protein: ASSQKREPAYNEQF

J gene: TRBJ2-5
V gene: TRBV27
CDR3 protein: ASSKGLAGAQETQY